This TCR beta chain was profiled in a study of CD8 T cells in ankylosing spondylitis (dated by TCRdb to 2016 to 2017). Regarding the research as a whole: To find TCR variants linked to disease, the study profiled T cell receptor beta repertoires in ankylosing spondylitis patients and healthy donors. The full study cohort was made up of 25 ankylosing spondylitis patients and 108 healthy donors. Peripheral blood was sampled, and synovial fluid was also collected from ankylosing spondylitis patients.

Taken from cysteine to phenylalanine, the CDR3 has 16 residues. Only the CDR3 region is kept as DNA, spanning 48 bases read in frame from base 1. Trimming at the junction amounts to 5 bases on V and 1 base on J, and the germline ends lie 15 bases apart. Looking up the germline V gene yields CDR1 SGHVS and CDR2 FQNEAQ. This clonotype has a handful of counts. What antigen it recognizes has not been identified. The sample holds no much larger clone one base away, and base qualities are not on file. Sequencing instrument: Illumina HiSeq 2500. TCR beta libraries were prepared by quantitative 5'-RACE with molecular barcodes. On the authors' methods: To identify disease-linked TCR variants, a new computational method was used, one built on a probabilistic model of VDJ rearrangement. The public sequencing data were trimmed at Q25 with fastp and processed into clonotypes with MiXCR by TCRdb, which kept only in-frame beta chains. Every CDR3 protein is listed once, alongside the most common genes and DNA of its rows. The authors' filters were not applied to this entry. Within this sample are 250,000 or so distinct CDR3 sequences, with over 15% of them counted one time only. Clones ranked in the top ten supply more than 25% of the sample.

The full study reports these points: Some motif variants had previously been reported in the synovial fluid and blood of reactive arthritis patients, which suggests shared mechanisms of disease initiation. The disease-linked clones had a CD8+ phenotype and were found at relatively low frequencies in peripheral blood. Blood from ankylosing spondylitis patients appeared to be characterized by a TCR beta motif composed of eight highly homologous amino acid variants. The disease-linked clones were reported to be significantly enriched in matched synovial fluid samples from ankylosing spondylitis patients.

The V gene is TRBV7-8 and the J gene is TRBJ1-5; the D segment cannot be called with confidence. The receptor's source is a male donor with ankylosing spondylitis or in good health (not recorded which). Sequencing used blood, either unsorted or a sorted T cell fraction (not recorded which). The bases are TGTGCCAGCAGCCCAGACATAGGCCGCAGCAATCAGCCCCAGCATTTT. Its product reads: CASSPDIGRSNQPQHF. The CDR3 plus the reference TRBV7-8 and TRBJ1-5 genes for the other parts give the full variable domain: GAGVSQSPRYKVAKRGQDVALRCDPISGHVSLFWYQQALGQGPEFLTYFQNEAQLDKSGLPSDRFFAERPEGSVSTLKIQRTQQEDSAVYLCASSPDIGRSNQPQHFGDGTRLSIL.